These 19 T cell receptor beta chains were all obtained from the same sample, sequenced in a study of a mutant IDH1 vaccine in newly diagnosed glioma. Time point reported: week 11, during vaccination. Vaccine doses each comprised 300 ug of mutant IDH1 20-mer peptide, with topical imiquimod. The protocol was immunoSEQ multiplex PCR, while the TCRdb copy is restricted to in-frame clones and leaves out a portion. Of roughly 60,000 clones detected, approximately 80% appear once; the ten largest clones hold 3% to 4%. These receptors are not linked to any known antigen. Here the sequenced sample was PBMCs, taken from a glioma patient whose treatment included an IDH1 peptide vaccine. The receptors were sampled from a man aged 30 to 39 with glioma.

The chain has TRBV7-2 and TRBJ1-6; D might be TRBD1 (6 bases). This CDR3 has 14 amino acids. Germline values: CDR1 SGHTA, CDR2 FQGNSA. V dropped 5 bases and J dropped 7 bases, with 12 bases sitting between them. As DNA, the CDR3 is TGTGCCAGCAGCCAGTCCAGGGGAAATTCACCCCTCCACTTT. Encoded protein: CASSQSRGNSPLHF.

This chain links TRBV12-5 with TRBJ2-2; D uncertain. Germline CDR1 is LGHNT and CDR2 is FRNRAP. The CDR3 spans 12 residues. V lost 6 bases to trimming and J lost 6 bases, with 8 bases between them. In nucleotides, the CDR3 is TGTGCTAGTGGCTATGATTCCGGGGAGCTGTTTTTT. This translates into CASGYDSGELFF. The full variable domain, rest sourced from reference TRBV12-5 and TRBJ2-2, is DARVTQTPRHKVTEMGQEVTMRCQPILGHNTVFWYRQTMMQGLELLAYFRNRAPLDDSGMPKDRFSAEMPDATLATLKIQPSEPRDSAVYFCASGYDSGELFFGEGSRLTVL.

The rearrangement uses TRBV5-4 and TRBJ1-2; a possible D gene is TRBD1 (5 bases). With 5 bases removed from V and 2 bases from J, the gap between germline ends came to 10 bases. This CDR3 has 13 residues. From germline, CDR1 is SGHNT and CDR2 YYREEE (reference sequence). The CDR3 sequence: CASRFQGNYGYTF. CDR3 coding DNA: TGTGCCAGCAGGTTTCAGGGCAACTATGGCTACACCTTC. The variable domain in full, with the rest retrieved from reference TRBV5-4 and TRBJ1-2, is ETGVTQSPTHLIKTRGQQVTLRCSSQSGHNTVSWYQQALGQGPQFIFQYYREEENGRGNFPPRFSGLQFPNYSSELNVNALELDDSALYLCASRFQGNYGYTFGSGTRLTVV.

The chain is built from TRBV4-2 and TRBJ2-3, with a tentative D call TRBD2 (6 bases). Trimming shortened V by 9 bases and J by 1 base, and 14 bases separated the two germline ends. The CDR3 covers 14 residues. From germline, CDR1 is LGHNA and CDR2 YNFKEQ. The CDR3 coding sequence is TGTGCCAGTGGGGGGAGCGGGCGCACAGATACGCAGTATTTT. Protein product: CASGGSGRTDTQYF.

This rearrangement joins TRBV4-3 to TRBJ2-7; 10 nucleotides line up with TRBD2. The CDR3 consists of 16 residues. V trimming: 3 bases; J trimming: 1 base; junction bases outside the gene matches: 6. The V gene's germline CDR1 is LGHNA and CDR2 YSLEER. CDR3 DNA: TGCGCCAGCAGCCACCGGCTAGCGGGGGAATCCTACGAGCAGTACTTC. Amino acid sequence: CASSHRLAGESYEQYF.

As DNA, the CDR3 is TGTGCCAGCAGTCCCCGGGCCTCCCAGGGGGGTACCTTC. Its protein is CASSPRASQGGTF. The V gene is TRBV27, the J gene TRBJ1-2; the match to TRBD1 covers 7 bases. J was trimmed by 14 bases and V by 5 bases; bases with no gene match: 14. Germline CDR1 MNHEY, CDR2 SMNVEV (reference sequence). The CDR3 is 13 amino acids.

The chain uses TRBV11-3 and TRBJ2-3; no firm D call. Trimming cost V 1 base and J 2 bases, with 4 bases left between them. Germline CDR1 and CDR2: SGHNT and YENEEA. This CDR3 region has 13 residues. CDR3 DNA: TGTGCCAGCAGCTTAGGTTACACAGATACGCAGTATTTT. Protein sequence: CASSLGYTDTQYF.

This clone was counted a few times. The chain recombines TRBV5-1 with TRBJ2-7, with 8 bases aligning to TRBD2. Germline assignment: CDR1 SGHRS and CDR2 YFSETQ. CDR3 length: 15 amino acids. Losses at the gene ends were 2 bases for V and 1 base for J; bases not matched to a gene: 5. In DNA, the CDR3 is TGCGCCAGCAGCTTTATGGCGGGAGGATCCTACGAGCAGTACTTC. Protein: CASSFMAGGSYEQYF. Combining the CDR3 with reference TRBV5-1 and TRBJ2-7 gives the whole variable domain KAGVTQTPRYLIKTRGQQVTLSCSPISGHRSVSWYQQTPGQGLQFLFEYFSETQRNKGNFPGRFSGRQFSNSRSEMNVSTLELGDSALYLCASSFMAGGSYEQYFGPGTRLTVT.

The V and J genes are TRBV5-4 and TRBJ1-1; D not resolved. CDR3 length: 12 residues. V dropped 0 bases and J dropped 6 bases, with 6 bases sitting between them. The germline CDR1 and CDR2 sequences are SGHNT and YYREEE (reference sequence). CDR3 sequence (DNA): TGTGCCAGCAGCTTGGAGGCAGCTGAAGCTTTCTTT. It encodes CASSLEAAEAFF.

This chain uses TRBV7-9 with TRBJ2-7; 9 nucleotides agree with TRBD1. The CDR3 is 13 amino acids. J was trimmed by 2 bases and V by 4 bases; bases with no gene match: 0. Germline-derived CDR1 and CDR2 are SEHNR and FQNEAQ (reference sequence). In DNA form, the CDR3 reads TGTGCCAGCAGCTACAGGGGGCCCTACGAGCAGTACTTC. As protein: CASSYRGPYEQYF.

In nucleotides, the CDR3 is TGCGCCAGCAGCCGCCTCCCGCAAGAGACCCAGTACTTC. Translated, it gives CASSRLPQETQYF. J is TRBJ2-5 and V is TRBV4-1; no clear D. V shed 4 bases and J shed 2 bases, with 8 bases lying between them. Germline-derived CDR1 and CDR2 are MGHRA and YSYEKL. The CDR3 is 13 residues long.

Only one count was recorded for this clone. The V gene is TRBV9, the J gene TRBJ2-1, with D possibly matching TRBD2 (6 bases). Looked up from germline, CDR1 is SGDLS and CDR2 is YYNGEE. V shed 0 bases and J shed 4 bases, with 14 bases lying between them. The CDR3 consists of 16 residues. The CDR3 DNA follows: TGTGCCAGCAGCGTAGGAGCGGCTAGCGAGTACAATGAGCAGTTCTTC. This codes for CASSVGAASEYNEQFF. Variable domain in full (rest from reference TRBV9 and TRBJ2-1): DSGVTQTPKHLITATGQRVTLRCSPRSGDLSVYWYQQSLDQGLQFLIQYYNGEERAKGNILERFSAQQFPDLHSELNLSSLELGDSALYFCASSVGAASEYNEQFFGPGTRLTVL.

The chain uses TRBV20-1 and TRBJ2-3; D could derive from TRBD1 or TRBD2 (5 bases each). The ends were cut back, 3 bases at V and 6 bases at J, with 7 bases in the middle. Germline lookup yields CDR1 DFQATT and CDR2 SNEGSKA (reference sequence). The CDR3 consists of 11 residues. The CDR3 DNA sequence: TGCAGTGCTAGTTGGGGGGATACGCAGTATTTT. As protein: CSASWGDTQYF.

DNA of the CDR3: TGTGCCAGCAGCACCTCAGGGAACGAAGATACGCAGTATTTT. It specifies CASSTSGNEDTQYF. J is TRBJ2-3 and V is TRBV28; perhaps TRBD1 as D (5 bases). Per germline, CDR1 MDHEN and CDR2 SYDVKM. The CDR3 covers 14 residues. V lost 6 bases, J lost 5 bases, and 15 bases lay in between.

The rearrangement uses TRBV6-8 and TRBJ2-5; D gene uncertain. V lost 5 bases to trimming and J lost 1 base, with 14 bases between them. CDR3 size: 15 residues. CDR1 and CDR2 (germline): MNHGY, SAAAGT. DNA of the CDR3: TGTGCCAGCAGTACGAAAAAGCAGCCCCAAGAGACCCAGTACTTC. Encoded protein: CASSTKKQPQETQYF.

J is TRBJ2-2 and V is TRBV11-3; no firm D call. Germline loops: CDR1 SGHNT, CDR2 YENEEA. The germline V and J ends were trimmed by 4 bases and 5 bases, with 5 bases remaining between them. The CDR3 totals 12 residues. The chain's CDR3 is CASSSRTGELFF. In DNA, the CDR3 is TGTGCCAGCAGCTCCCGGACCGGGGAGCTGTTTTTT.

V usage is TRBV28 and J usage is TRBJ1-4, with D unclear. The CDR3 is made up of 15 amino acids. Germline CDR1 is MDHEN and CDR2 is SYDVKM. Trimming stripped 6 bases from V and 0 bases from J, with 11 bases between. CDR3 region: CASRSAKATNEKLFF. CDR3 nucleotides: TGTGCCAGCAGATCGGCAAAGGCAACTAATGAAAAACTGTTTTTT.

This chain joins TRBV11-2 and TRBJ2-7; 8 bases are a match to TRBD2. The V gene end was trimmed by 0 bases and the J gene end by 5 bases; junction bases not matched to a gene: 3. Germline V gene data show CDR1 as SGHAT and CDR2 as FQNNGV. The length of the CDR3 is 14 residues. CDR3 in amino acids: CASSLDLAGHEQYF. The CDR3 bases are TGTGCCAGCAGCTTAGATCTAGCGGGTCACGAGCAGTACTTC.

This clone showed up just a few times. Other DNA variants within this sample encode the same CDR3. The genes are TRBV11-2 and TRBJ1-2; D gene unclear. Trimming removed 1 base from V and 4 bases from J, with 7 bases in between. The V gene's germline CDR1 is SGHAT and CDR2 FQNNGV. The CDR3 sequence is 13 residues long. The CDR3 nucleotides read TGTGCCAGCAGCTTAGGAGTTGTCTATGGCTACACCTTC. Protein product: CASSLGVVYGYTF.